This T cell receptor (beta chain) was identified during a study of cytomegalovirus exposure and HLA in healthy donors. Points from the study as a whole: The study listed under 200 cytomegalovirus-associated TCR beta chains. Roughly even sequencing depth across donors was the assumption behind the presence/absence analyses. With DRB1 most and HLA-C fewest, TCR association rates differed between HLA loci in a later analysis.

Germline V gene data show CDR1 as SGHRS and CDR2 as YFSETQ. The CDR3 covers 15 residues. Germline trimming cut 0 bases from V and 3 bases from J; bases unmatched to any gene: 4. Details on this clone: No antigen is known for it.

The PCR ran on 60 Vbeta and 13 Jbeta primers. TCRdb's copy holds only in-frame clones and misses some; the assay was immunoSEQ multiplex PCR. The sample lists roughly 90,000 clones; roughly four fifths were seen once. Sequencing used PBMCs. This clonotype originated in a man aged 25 to 40 in good health and CMV-seropositive. The chain uses TRBV5-1 and TRBJ2-7; the match to TRBD1 covers 9 bases. CDR3 sequence reads: CASSLAGTGSYEQYF. The DNA for the CDR3 is TGCGCCAGCAGCTTGGCTGGGACAGGGAGCTACGAGCAGTACTTC.